These 4 T cell receptor beta chains were sequenced from one sample in a study of T cells after yellow fever vaccination. TCRdb called the 5' RACE reads again in MiXCR, with one record for every CDR3 protein. This table holds some 560,000 distinct CDR3 sequences, around 17% found once. Source: PBMCs, taken 4 to 6 days after the first yellow fever vaccination. These receptors were taken from a man in his late teens or twenties who received the YFV17D yellow fever vaccine.

This clonotype was recorded a few times. This chain uses TRBV20-1 with TRBJ2-1; TRBD2 agrees at 10 bases. Germline V gives CDR1 DFQATT, CDR2 SNEGSKA (reference sequence). Losses at the gene ends were 5 bases for V and 10 bases for J; bases not matched to a gene: 14. This CDR3 has 15 amino acids. The CDR3 here is CSAQRPLAGHVEQFF. The DNA of the CDR3 is TGCAGTGCTCAGAGGCCACTAGCGGGGCATGTGGAGCAGTTCTTC.

The rearrangement uses TRBV4-2 and TRBJ2-3, with 8 positions matching TRBD2. The CDR3 totals 16 residues. The ends lost 3 bases at V and 0 bases at J; junction bases unmatched: 5. The germline V gene has CDR1 LGHNA and CDR2 YNFKEQ. CDR3 nucleotides: TGTGCCAGCAGCCAGAGCGGGGGAACTAGCACAGATACGCAGTATTTT. It specifies CASSQSGGTSTDTQYF.

The V call is TRBV7-2, the J call TRBJ2-5, with 10 bases that match TRBD2. With 3 bases clipped from V and 6 bases from J, the junction kept 13 bases outside the gene matches. This CDR3 region has 17 residues. Looked up from germline, CDR1 is SGHTA and CDR2 is FQGNSA. The CDR3 DNA sequence: TGTGCCAGCAGCTTTCCCCGGGCGGGGACTAGCGTAAAGACCCAGTACTTC. Translated, it gives CASSFPRAGTSVKTQYF.

J is TRBJ2-2 and V is TRBV6-5; no clear D gene. The CDR3 is made up of 15 amino acids. Trimming removed 4 bases at V and 3 bases at J, with 12 bases between. Germline-derived CDR1 and CDR2 are MNHEY and SVGAGI. The CDR3 here is CASSFRDIDTGELFF. The CDR3 nucleotides are TGTGCCAGCAGTTTTAGGGATATCGACACCGGGGAGCTGTTTTTT.